The clone carrying this T cell receptor beta chain was picked up a small number of times. Its antigen remains unknown. The data stem from a study of identical twins. Notes on the study in general: Alpha sequences out of frame and shared by twins had excess low generation probability.

With template switching, a universal primer site was added, and the cDNA carried unique molecular identifiers. In TCRdb, the 5' RACE reads were re-called with MiXCR into one record per CDR3 protein. The table shows 1.5 million to 2 million distinct CDR3 sequences, with less than 35% occurring only once. Germline loops: CDR1 LGHNA, CDR2 YNFKEQ. The length of the CDR3 is 19 residues. V dropped 1 base and J dropped 2; count of bases not matched to a gene: 12. This chain uses TRBV4-2 with TRBJ2-1; 9 nucleotides line up with TRBD2. Input material: cord blood. The sequence was collected from a newborn girl in good health. The CDR3 DNA follows: TGTGCCAGCAGCCAAGGGACTAGCGCATTCCCTTCAACCTACAATGAGCAGTTCTTC. This translates into CASSQGTSAFPSTYNEQFF.